This TCR beta chain was sequenced during a study of post-analysis software for immune sequencing data (dated by TCRdb to about 2015). The study in broad terms: Relapsing-remitting, secondary progressive and progressive-relapsing multiple sclerosis were recorded as disease courses, and subtype annotation was lacking for some patients. A subset of samples was prepared in parallel using single-end sample barcoding, then pooled and co-amplified after Illumina adapter ligation. Patient repertoires were compared against around twelve previously published healthy control repertoires from donors aged roughly 6 to 27 years. Broad study findings and their caveats: Multiple sclerosis patients had significantly lower normalized Chao1 diversity than controls, a result that suggests substantial peripheral T-cell clonal expansion. Direct clustering with F measure revealed strong co-clustering of samples prepared in the same batch, which led to a batch-effect correction. Patients showed significantly higher frequencies than controls for about five TRBV segments, among them TRBV5-6, TRBV5-1 and TRBV20-1. The multiple sclerosis patient group was slightly younger than the control group.

Libraries were made using PCR. For sequencing, an Illumina HiSeq 2500 was employed. Unique molecular identifiers were incorporated into TCR beta cDNA libraries to reduce PCR and sequencing biases. Some 500,000 cDNA molecules were obtained per 1 to 10 million input T cells, so each molecule approximated one T cell. The same protocol used for the earlier healthy control dataset was applied to prepare and sequence the patient libraries. Within a given batch, samples were prepared together, multiplexed and sequenced on the same HiSeq lane. Turning to the authors' computational methods: MIGEC was used to process the raw barcoded reads, and molecular identifier groups with only a single read were discarded before consensus assembly and CDR3 extraction. VDJtools was used for post-analysis of the clonotype tables, with diversity normalized by down-sampling every dataset to the smallest sample size. In repertoire overlap clustering, CDR3 amino acid sequences, but not nucleotide sequences, were matched to correct batch-related cross-sample contamination. The public reads were reanalyzed by TCRdb: fastp trimming at Q25, MiXCR alignment, in-frame beta chains only. Rows are unified per CDR3 protein, each entry keeping the most common DNA and genes. None of the V and J calls come from the authors' own analysis; TCRdb made them. The sample has 650,000 to 850,000 distinct CDR3 sequences on record, just over 45% of them singletons. Around 4.7% of the sample belongs to the ten largest clones.

TCR beta repertoires were profiled from peripheral blood of 10 to 15 young patients with multiple sclerosis to demonstrate the VDJtools post-analysis software. The multiple sclerosis patients were children and adolescents between roughly 6 and 17 years of age. Notes on this clonotype: Its antigen is still unknown. No base-level quality is on record; no much larger clone is a single base apart.

V is cut by 5 bases and J by 7 bases, and the space between the germline ends is 10 bases. Counted from cysteine to phenylalanine, this CDR3 has 12 amino acids. Of all the DNA, just the CDR3 is kept, 36 bases in frame from base 1. The germline V gene (reference sequence) yields MNHNY for CDR1 and SVGAGI for CDR2. The sequence was obtained from a girl under 18 with multiple sclerosis. The source material was blood. The V and J segments used are TRBV6-6 and TRBJ2-3; the D gene identity is not certain. The CDR3 sequence is CASSPPQNTQYF. The sequenced DNA is TGTGCCAGCAGTCCCCCCCAGAATACGCAGTATTTT.